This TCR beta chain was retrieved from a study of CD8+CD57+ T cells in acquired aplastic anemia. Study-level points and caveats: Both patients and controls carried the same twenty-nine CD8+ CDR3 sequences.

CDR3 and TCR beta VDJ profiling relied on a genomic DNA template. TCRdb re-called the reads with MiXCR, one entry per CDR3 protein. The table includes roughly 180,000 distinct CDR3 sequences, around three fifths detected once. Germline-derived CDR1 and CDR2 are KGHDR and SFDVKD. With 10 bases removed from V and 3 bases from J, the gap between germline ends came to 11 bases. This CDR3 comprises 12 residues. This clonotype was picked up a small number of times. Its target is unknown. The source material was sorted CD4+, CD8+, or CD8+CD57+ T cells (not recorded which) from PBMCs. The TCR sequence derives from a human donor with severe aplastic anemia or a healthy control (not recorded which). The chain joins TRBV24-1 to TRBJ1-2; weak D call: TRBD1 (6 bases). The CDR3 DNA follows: TGTGCCACTCAGGGGACGGACTATGGCTACACCTTC. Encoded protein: CATQGTDYGYTF.